This T cell receptor beta chain was sequenced during a study of T cells after yellow fever vaccination. Study-wide results and limits: Contaminants from the bulk population, in the form of abundant clonotypes, could be found in FACS-sorted repertoires. Clones from primary vaccination mostly reappeared after the booster (around 96% CD4, approximately 91% CD8).

5'RACE template switching generated TCR cDNA, adding a universal primer site and UMIs. Each CDR3 protein is one row after TCRdb ran MiXCR on the 5' RACE reads. The sample carries around 320,000 distinct CDR3 sequences, approximately 4.3% recorded once. Trimming took 7 bases from V and 3 from J, leaving 17 bases between them. The V gene's germline CDR1 is SGHRS and CDR2 YFSETQ. The CDR3 length is 14 residues. This clonotype was counted ten times or more. As yet, its antigen is unknown. The rearrangement links TRBV5-1 to TRBJ2-7; D uncertain. Sequenced material: PBMCs, taken 15 days after the yellow fever booster vaccination. This receptor was taken from a man between 18 and 29 years old who received the YFV17D yellow fever vaccine. CDR3 bases: TGCGCCAGCGGGCCCTCTCGTACATTCTACGAGCAGTACTTC. Its translation is CASGPSRTFYEQYF.